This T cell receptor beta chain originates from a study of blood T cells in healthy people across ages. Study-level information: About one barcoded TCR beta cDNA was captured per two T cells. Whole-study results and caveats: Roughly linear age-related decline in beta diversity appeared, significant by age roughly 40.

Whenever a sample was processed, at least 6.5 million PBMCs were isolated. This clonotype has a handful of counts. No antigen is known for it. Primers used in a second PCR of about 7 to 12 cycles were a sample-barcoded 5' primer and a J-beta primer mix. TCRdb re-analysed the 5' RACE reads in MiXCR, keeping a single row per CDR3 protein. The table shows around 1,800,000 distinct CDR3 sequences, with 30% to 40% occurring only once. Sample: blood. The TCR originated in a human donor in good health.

CDR3 nucleotides: TGCGCCAGCAGCTTGGGTAGCGGGGGGGGGTACAATGAGCAGTTCTTC. Translating gives CASSLGSGGGYNEQFF. This rearrangement joins TRBV5-1 to TRBJ2-1; 11 bases map to TRBD2. The CDR3 has 16 amino acids. V shed 0 bases, J shed 4 bases, and the junction held 3 bases outside the gene matches. Germline lookup yields CDR1 SGHRS and CDR2 YFSETQ.